This TCR beta chain was sequenced in a study of cytomegalovirus exposure and HLA in healthy donors. Findings of the study overall: Presence/absence analyses treated sequencing depth as roughly uniform across donors. Within an earlier analysis, most TCR beta V segments proved productive either about 90% or about 30% of the time. A later analysis, which compared TCR beta chains of equal frequency, found the HLA-associated ones more clonally expanded.

On this clone: Its antigen is as yet unknown.

The PCR contained 60 Vbeta and 13 Jbeta primers. Original data processing: Per a later analysis, the number of unique TCR beta chains was some 75 million, of which some 9.9 million were shared. TCRdb keeps only in-frame clones here, not all; method: immunoSEQ multiplex PCR. V, J and clone size derive from that table, while D and trimming were established from the DNA sequence. The data contain about 92,000 clones, roughly 74% of them singletons. This CDR3 comprises 13 residues. CDR1 and CDR2 from the germline V gene are LNHDA and SQIVND (reference sequence). V was pared by 9 bases and J by 1 base, with 11 bases between.

This sequence was found in a young woman in good health and CMV-seropositive. What was sequenced was PBMCs. The gene calls are TRBV19 and TRBJ2-3; weak D call: TRBD2 (6 bases). In DNA, the CDR3 is TGTGCCAGGATTAGGAGGGGCACAGATACGCAGTATTTT. Translated: CARIRRGTDTQYF.